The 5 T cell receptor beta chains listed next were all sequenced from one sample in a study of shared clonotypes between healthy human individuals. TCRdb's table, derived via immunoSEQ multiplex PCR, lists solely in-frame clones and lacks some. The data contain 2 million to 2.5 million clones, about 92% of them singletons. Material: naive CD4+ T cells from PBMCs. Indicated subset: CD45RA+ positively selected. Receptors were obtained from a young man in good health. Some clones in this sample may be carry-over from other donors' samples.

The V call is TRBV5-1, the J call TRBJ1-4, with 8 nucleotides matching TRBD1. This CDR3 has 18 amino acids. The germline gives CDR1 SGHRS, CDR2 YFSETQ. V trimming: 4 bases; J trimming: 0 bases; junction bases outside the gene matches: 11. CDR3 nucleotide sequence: TGCGCCAGCAGCCCAGGGACAGGCCCTGGGGCAACTAATGAAAAACTGTTTTTT. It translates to CASSPGTGPGATNEKLFF.

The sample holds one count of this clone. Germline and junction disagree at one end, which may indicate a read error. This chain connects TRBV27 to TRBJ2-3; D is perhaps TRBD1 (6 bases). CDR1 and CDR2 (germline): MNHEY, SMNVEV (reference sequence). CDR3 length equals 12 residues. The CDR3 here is CASRLPTGTPWF. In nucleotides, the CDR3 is TGTGCCAGCAGACTCCCGACAGGTACGCCATGGTTT.

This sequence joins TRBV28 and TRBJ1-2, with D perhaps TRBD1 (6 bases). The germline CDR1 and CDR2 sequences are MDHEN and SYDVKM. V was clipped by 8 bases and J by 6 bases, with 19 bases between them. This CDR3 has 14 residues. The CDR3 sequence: CASFLPTGADGYTF. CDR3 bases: TGTGCCAGCTTCCTTCCGACGGGGGCAGATGGCTACACCTTC.

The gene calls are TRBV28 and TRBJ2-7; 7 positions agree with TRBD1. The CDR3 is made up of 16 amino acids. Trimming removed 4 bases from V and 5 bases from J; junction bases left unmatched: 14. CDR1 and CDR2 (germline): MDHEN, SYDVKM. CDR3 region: CASSSLDRVRSDEQYF. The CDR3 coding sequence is TGTGCCAGCAGTTCCCTAGACAGGGTGCGATCCGACGAGCAGTACTTC. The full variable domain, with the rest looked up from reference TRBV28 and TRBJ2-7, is DVKVTQSSRYLVKRTGEKVFLECVQDMDHENMFWYRQDPGLGLRLIYFSYDVKMKEKGDIPEGYSVSREKKERFSLILESASTNQTSMYLCASSSLDRVRSDEQYFGPGTRLTVT.

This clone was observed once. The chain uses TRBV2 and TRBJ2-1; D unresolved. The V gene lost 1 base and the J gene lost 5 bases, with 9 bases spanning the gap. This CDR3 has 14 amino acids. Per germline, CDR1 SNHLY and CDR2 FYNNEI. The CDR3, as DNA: TGTGCCAGCAGTGAAGGGCTTCCACACAATGAGCAGTTCTTC. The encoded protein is CASSEGLPHNEQFF.